This entry is about one T cell receptor (beta chain). As yet, its antigen is unknown. Clones were read by immunoSEQ multiplex PCR, and TCRdb kept only the in-frame ones, dropping some. The sample holds 50,000 or so clones; about 83% are singletons and the top ten take about 20%. This CDR3 is 13 amino acids long. Germline CDR1 LGHNA, CDR2 YSLEER. The V gene lost 0 bases and the J gene lost 5 bases, with 7 bases spanning the gap. This sample was included in a study of T cells in localized non-small cell lung cancer. Points from the study as a whole: Adjacent lung exhibited a median of about 50 among the 100 most abundant tumor clones.

This sequence joins TRBV4-3 and TRBJ1-1, with D possibly matching TRBD1 (5 bases). The receptor's source is a female donor older than 55 with stage II squamous cell lung carcinoma. Source: peripheral blood, taken before any cancer treatment. CDR3 sequence reads: CASSQDRGTEAFF. The CDR3 region has the DNA TGCGCCAGCAGCCAAGATCGGGGGACTGAAGCTTTCTTT.